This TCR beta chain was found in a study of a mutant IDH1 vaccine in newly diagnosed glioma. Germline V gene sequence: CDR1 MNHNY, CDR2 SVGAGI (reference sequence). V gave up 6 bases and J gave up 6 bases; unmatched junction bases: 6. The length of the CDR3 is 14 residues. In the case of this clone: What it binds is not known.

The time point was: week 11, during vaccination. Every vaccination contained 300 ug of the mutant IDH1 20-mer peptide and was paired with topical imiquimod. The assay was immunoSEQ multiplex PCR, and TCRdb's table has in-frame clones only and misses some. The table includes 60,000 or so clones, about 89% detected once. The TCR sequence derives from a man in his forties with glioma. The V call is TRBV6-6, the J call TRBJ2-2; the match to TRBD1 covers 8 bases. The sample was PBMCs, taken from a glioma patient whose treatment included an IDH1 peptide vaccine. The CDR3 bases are TGTGCCAGCAGCGTGACAGGGGAGTCCGGGGAGCTGTTTTTT. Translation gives CASSVTGESGELFF.